This TCR beta chain originates from a study of cytomegalovirus exposure and HLA in healthy donors. Across the study: Genotyping of roughly 400 donors showed that 70% to 90% belonged to the Caucasian-associated ancestry cluster.

Germline V gene lookup returns CDR1 MGHDK and CDR2 SYGVNS. The CDR3 spans 16 residues. V shed 6 bases and J 5 bases; nucleotides not matched to a gene: 12. The PCR employed 60 Vbeta primers together with 13 Jbeta primers. Method: immunoSEQ multiplex PCR; TCRdb's copy keeps in-frame clones and lacks some. The sample has 130,000 or so clones, about 9.2% seen once. This clone was counted a few times. The antigen remains unidentified. Findings of the study overall: Several of the most significant clusters were apparently associated with common viral pathogens in a later analysis. When a later analysis was performed, an Asian-associated ancestry cluster reportedly had fewer N-insertions than the approximately 700-donor mean.

V usage is TRBV25-1 and J usage is TRBJ1-1, with 10 bases identical to TRBD1. Sequenced material: PBMCs. This sequence was found in a woman aged 40 to 50 in good health and CMV-seropositive. Here the CDR3 reads CASRPIGTGVRTEAFF. The CDR3 coding sequence is TGTGCCAGCAGACCGATCGGGACAGGGGTAAGAACTGAAGCTTTCTTT.